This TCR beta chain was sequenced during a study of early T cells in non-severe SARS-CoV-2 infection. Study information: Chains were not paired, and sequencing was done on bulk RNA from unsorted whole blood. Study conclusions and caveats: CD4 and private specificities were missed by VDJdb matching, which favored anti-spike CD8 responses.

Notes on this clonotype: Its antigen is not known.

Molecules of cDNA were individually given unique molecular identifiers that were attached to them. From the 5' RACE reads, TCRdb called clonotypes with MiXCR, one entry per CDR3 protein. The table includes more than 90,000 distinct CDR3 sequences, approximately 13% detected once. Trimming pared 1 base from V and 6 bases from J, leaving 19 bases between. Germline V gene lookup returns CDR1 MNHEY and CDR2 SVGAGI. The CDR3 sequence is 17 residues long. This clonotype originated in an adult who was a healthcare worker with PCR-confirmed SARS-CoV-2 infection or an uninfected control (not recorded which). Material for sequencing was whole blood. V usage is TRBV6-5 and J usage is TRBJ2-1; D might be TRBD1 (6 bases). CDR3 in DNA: TGTGCCAGCAGTTACTTGTCCAGGGGCCATCGGGGCAATGAGCAGTTCTTC. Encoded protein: CASSYLSRGHRGNEQFF.